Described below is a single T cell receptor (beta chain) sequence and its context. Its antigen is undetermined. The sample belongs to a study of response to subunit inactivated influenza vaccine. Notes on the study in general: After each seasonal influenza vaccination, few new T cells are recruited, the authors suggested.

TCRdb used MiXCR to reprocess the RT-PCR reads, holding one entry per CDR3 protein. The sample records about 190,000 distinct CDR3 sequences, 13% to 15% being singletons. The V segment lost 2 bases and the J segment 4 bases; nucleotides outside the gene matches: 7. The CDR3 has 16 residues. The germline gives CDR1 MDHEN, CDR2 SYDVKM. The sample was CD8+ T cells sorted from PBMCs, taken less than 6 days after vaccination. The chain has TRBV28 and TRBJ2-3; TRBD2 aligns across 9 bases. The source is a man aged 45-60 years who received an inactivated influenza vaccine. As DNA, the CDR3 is TGTGCCAGCAGTTTAATCGGACTAGCGCCCTCAGATACGCAGTATTTT. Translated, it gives CASSLIGLAPSDTQYF.